Included here is one T cell receptor (beta chain) sequence, with context. The V end lost 4 bases, the J end lost 14 bases, and 15 bases lay between the germline ends. The CDR3 covers 13 residues. Germline-derived CDR1 and CDR2 are SGHTA and FQGNSA. This specimen belongs to a study of early T cells in non-severe SARS-CoV-2 infection. Study information: Sequenced material consisted of bulk RNA (from unsorted whole blood), and chains were unpaired.

The protocol attached unique molecular identifiers to individual cDNA molecules. MiXCR, applied by TCRdb to the 5' RACE reads, yields one record per CDR3 protein. The sample lists tens of thousands of distinct CDR3 sequences, about an eighth seen once, with 4% to 4.5% in the top ten. The chain carries TRBV7-2 and TRBJ1-6; TRBD1 is a possible D gene (5 bases). The specimen was whole blood. This receptor was identified in an adult who was a healthcare worker with PCR-confirmed SARS-CoV-2 infection or an uninfected control (not recorded which). The CDR3 protein is CASSSNRQGALHF. CDR3 nucleotides: TGTGCCAGCAGCTCAAATCGCCAGGGAGCCCTCCACTTT.